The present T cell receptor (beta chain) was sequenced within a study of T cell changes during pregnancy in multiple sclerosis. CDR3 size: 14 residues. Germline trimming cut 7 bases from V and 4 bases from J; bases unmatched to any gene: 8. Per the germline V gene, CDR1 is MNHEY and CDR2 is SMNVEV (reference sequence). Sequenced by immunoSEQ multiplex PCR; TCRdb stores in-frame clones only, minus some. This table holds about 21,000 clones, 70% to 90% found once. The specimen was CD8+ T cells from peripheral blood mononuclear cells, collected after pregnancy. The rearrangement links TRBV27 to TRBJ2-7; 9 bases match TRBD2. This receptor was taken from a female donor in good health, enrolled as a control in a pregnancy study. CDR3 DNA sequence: TGTGCCAGCAAATTTAGCGGGAGCATATACGAGCAGTACTTC. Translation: CASKFSGSIYEQYF.